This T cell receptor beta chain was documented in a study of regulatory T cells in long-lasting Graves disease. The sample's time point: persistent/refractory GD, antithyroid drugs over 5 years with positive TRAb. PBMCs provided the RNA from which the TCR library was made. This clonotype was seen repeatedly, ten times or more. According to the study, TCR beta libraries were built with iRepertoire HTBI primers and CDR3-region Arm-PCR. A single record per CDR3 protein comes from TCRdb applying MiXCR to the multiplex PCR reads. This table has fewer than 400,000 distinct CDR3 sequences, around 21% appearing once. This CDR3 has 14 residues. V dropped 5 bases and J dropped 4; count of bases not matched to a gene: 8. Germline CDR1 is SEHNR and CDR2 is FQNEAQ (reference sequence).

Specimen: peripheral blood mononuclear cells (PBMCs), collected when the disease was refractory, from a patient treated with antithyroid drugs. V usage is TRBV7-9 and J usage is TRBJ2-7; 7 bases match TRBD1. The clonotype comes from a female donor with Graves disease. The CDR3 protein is CASSPGQENYEQYF. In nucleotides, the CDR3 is TGTGCCAGCAGCCCTGGACAGGAGAATTACGAGCAGTACTTC.